This T cell receptor beta chain came from a study of blood T cell repertoires in COVID-19. The V and J ends lost 5 bases and 2 bases respectively, with 13 bases between them. The CDR3 runs 15 residues. Germline-derived CDR1 and CDR2 are SNHLY and FYNNEI. In the authors' methods: Reference gene primer amplification gave nucleated cell count estimates. Here immunoSEQ multiplex PCR was the method, and the copy in TCRdb shows in-frame clones only, minus some. V and J calls and clone size come straight from that table; D and trimming were deduced from the DNA. The table includes 150,000 to 200,000 clones, 88% detected once. The table lists this clone with a count of one.

J is TRBJ1-3 and V is TRBV2, with D perhaps TRBD1 (6 bases). Sequenced input: PBMCs or T cells enriched from blood (not recorded which). This TCR came from a woman aged 18-29 years who had recovered from COVID-19. This CDR3 is CASSRTGTTGNTIYF. The CDR3 coding sequence is TGTGCCAGCAGTCGCACAGGGACCACTGGAAACACCATATATTTT.